This record concerns one T cell receptor (beta chain) sequence. What it recognizes is unknown. Oncomine TCR Beta short-read sequencing was applied to DNA from cultured CD4+ T cells. DNA came from CD4+ T cells after culture. A single record per CDR3 protein comes from TCRdb applying MiXCR to the PCR reads. The data contain around 2,900 distinct CDR3 sequences, 84% of them singletons. Treatment described: roughly ten-day PBMC culture with coronavirus spike peptide pools or control peptides (ViraFEST assay). T cells were expanded with peptide pools, and expanded clonotypes were identified by TCR sequencing. Germline assignment: CDR1 LNHNV and CDR2 YYDKDF (reference sequence). Germline trimming cut 3 bases from V and 4 bases from J; bases unmatched to any gene: 2. This CDR3 contains 13 residues. The sample comes from a study of vaccination and CD4 T cells after COVID-19. For the study at large: Median time from COVID diagnosis to post-COVID sampling was 101 days (35 to 161). Stimulation of the cells used overlapping spike peptide pools from SARS-CoV-2 and from the common cold coronaviruses HCoV-NL63, HCoV-OC43 and HCoV-229E.

This sequence originates from a human donor who had recovered from COVID-19. What was sequenced was CD4+ T cells from blood, cultured in vitro. The rearrangement joins TRBV15 to TRBJ1-1, with TRBD1 matching 7 bases. CDR3: CATSSRQGTEAFF. Here the CDR3 DNA reads TGTGCCACCAGCAGTCGACAGGGCACTGAAGCTTTCTTT.